The rows below give T cell receptor beta chains drawn from one sample of a study of PD-L1 blockade in urothelial cancer. The repertoire was sequenced with immunoSEQ multiplex PCR; TCRdb's copy has only in-frame clones and lacks some. The data show tens of thousands of clones, about 87% seen once. The source was PBMCs, collected around atezolizumab (anti-PD-L1) treatment. These receptors were obtained from a man between 45 and 60 years old with urothelial cancer. Each CDR3 is given with its conserved first and last residue. A D gene is named only where the DNA matches it firmly. The size of a clone is reported for some rows only, either as once, few or many, or as a class for expanded clones.

>TRBD1|TRBJ1-2|once|TRBV6-5|14
CASNKGAGGYGYTF
TGTGCCAGCAACAAGGGGGCGGGGGGCTATGGCTACACCTTC
>TRBD1|TRBJ2-5|.|TRBV4-1|14
CASSQGWTGWTQYF
TGCGCCAGCAGCCAAGGATGGACAGGGTGGACCCAGTACTTC
>TRBD1|TRBJ1-5|.|TRBV12-5|15
CASGFGDRGFQPQHF
TGTGCTAGTGGTTTCGGGGACAGGGGATTTCAGCCCCAGCATTTT
>.|TRBJ1-2|few|TRBV19|14
CASSIQALGSRYTF
TGTGCCAGTAGTATCCAGGCGCTGGGCTCGCGCTACACCTTC
>TRBD1|TRBJ2-2|.|TRBV14|15
CASSLRTGVTGELFF
TGTGCCAGCAGCCTCCGGACAGGGGTGACCGGGGAGCTGTTTTTT
>.|TRBJ2-5|.|TRBV19|13
CASSPREQETQYF
TGTGCCAGTAGTCCCCGAGAACAAGAGACCCAGTACTTC
>.|TRBJ2-5|.|TRBV5-6|15
CASRQLRDIEETQYF
TGTGCCAGCAGACAACTCCGGGACATCGAAGAGACCCAGTACTTC
>.|TRBJ2-7|.|TRBV2|15
CASSVNPGQGYEQYF
TGTGCCAGCAGTGTAAATCCTGGGCAGGGTTACGAGCAGTACTTC
>.|TRBJ1-4|.|TRBV6-5|16
CASSYSIPTLSEKLFF
TGTGCCAGCAGTTACTCCATACCAACCCTTAGTGAAAAACTGTTTTTT
>TRBD1|TRBJ2-2|.|TRBV5-1|14
CASSSGGATGELFF
TGCGCCAGCAGCTCAGGGGGCGCAACCGGGGAGCTGTTTTTT
>TRBD1|TRBJ1-2|.|TRBV14|12
CASGQGNYGYTF
TGTGCCAGCGGACAGGGGAACTATGGCTACACCTTC
>.|TRBJ2-5|.|TRBV7-2|12
CASSLRGETQYF
TGTGCCAGCAGCCTCAGGGGTGAGACCCAGTACTTC
>TRBD1|TRBJ2-5|.|TRBV10-3|15
CAIRARDSKQETQYF
TGTGCCATCAGGGCAAGGGACAGCAAACAAGAGACCCAGTACTTC
>TRBD2|TRBJ2-1|.|TRBV7-8|18
CASSSPGGGVASYNEQFF
TGTGCCAGCAGCTCGCCCGGGGGAGGGGTCGCCTCCTACAATGAGCAGTTCTTC
>TRBD1|TRBJ1-5|once|TRBV6-1|14
CASSAGTGGQPQHF
TGTGCCAGCAGTGCCGGGACAGGGGGTCAGCCCCAGCATTTT
>.|TRBJ1-2|.|TRBV28|14
CASSLGSQVYGYTF
TGTGCCAGCAGTTTAGGGTCCCAGGTGTACGGCTACACCTTC
>TRBD1|TRBJ1-5|.|TRBV10-2|21
CASSESMLKTGALRSNQPQHF
TGCGCCAGCAGTGAGTCGATGTTAAAGACAGGGGCTCTTAGGAGCAATCAGCCCCAGCATTTT
>TRBD1|TRBJ1-5|few|TRBV27|16
CASSLSPGQGIMAQHF
TGTGCCAGCAGTTTATCTCCGGGACAGGGGATTATGGCCCAGCATTTT
>.|TRBJ2-7|.|TRBV10-3|15
CAISDPDRYAYEQYF
TGTGCCATCAGTGACCCCGACAGATATGCGTACGAGCAGTACTTC
>.|TRBJ2-4|.|TRBV28|12
CASTGTSLIQYF
TGTGCCAGCACCGGGACTTCCCTAATTCAGTACTTC
>.|TRBJ1-2|few|TRBV9|15
CASSPTGGARYGYTF
TGTGCCAGCAGCCCCACGGGGGGGGCAAGGTATGGCTACACCTTC
>.|TRBJ2-1|.|TRBV30|13
CAWSVSVSNEQFF
TGTGCCTGGAGTGTATCGGTGTCAAATGAGCAGTTCTTC
>TRBD1|TRBJ1-2|.|TRBV18|13
CASSPQGAYGYTF
TGTGCCAGCTCACCACAGGGGGCCTATGGCTACACCTTC
>TRBD2|TRBJ2-5|.|TRBV19|16
CASSIGQAGLIKTQYF
TGTGCCAGTAGTATAGGACAAGCGGGACTTATAAAGACCCAGTACTTC
>.|TRBJ2-4|.|TRBV5-6|14
CASSPRNGGAPQYF
TGTGCCAGCAGCCCTAGAAACGGCGGGGCACCTCAGTACTTC
>.|TRBJ2-7|.|TRBV7-9|13
CASSSTSGSEQYF
TGTGCCAGCAGCTCGACGTCAGGGTCCGAGCAGTACTTC
>.|TRBJ1-2|few|TRBV21-1|18
CASSKDTMLGQGSYGYTF
TGTGCCAGCAGCAAAGATACGATGTTAGGACAGGGGAGCTATGGCTACACCTTC
>TRBD1|TRBJ2-1|.|TRBV4-2|16
CASSYLGTEVYNEQFF
TGTGCCAGCAGCTACCTTGGGACAGAGGTCTACAATGAGCAGTTCTTC
>.|TRBJ1-1|.|TRBV6-1|15
CASSKGQLMNTEAFF
TGTGCCAGCAGTAAGGGACAACTTATGAACACTGAAGCTTTCTTT